The 5 T cell receptor beta chains given below trace back to one sample, sequenced in a study of blood T cell repertoires in COVID-19. Measured with immunoSEQ multiplex PCR; TCRdb has only the in-frame clones, and not every one. In the table there are around 700,000 clones, approximately 90% of which are singletons. Sequenced input: peripheral blood. These TCRs come from a woman between 18 and 29 years old with acute or convalescent COVID-19.

V gene TRBV12-3 or TRBV12-4 combines with J gene TRBJ2-7, with a possible D match to TRBD1 (5 bases). V was cut by 5 bases and J by 6 bases, with 11 bases left in between. The CDR3 runs 12 residues. CDR3 nucleotides: TGTGCCAGCAGTACAGGTTTCGGCGAGCAGTACTTC. Translated: CASSTGFGEQYF.

CDR3 residues: CSVSNRDYDIEKLFF. DNA for the CDR3: TGCAGCGTTTCAAACAGGGACTACGATATTGAAAAACTGTTTTTT. The chain couples TRBV29-1 to TRBJ1-4; D might be TRBD1 (6 bases). The CDR3 is 15 residues long. Trimming removed 5 bases from V and 7 bases from J, with 20 bases in between. Looked up from germline, CDR1 is SQVTM and CDR2 is ANQGSEA.

Of note for this clone: Other DNA sequences from this sample encode an identical CDR3 as well. Here the CDR3 DNA reads TGCGCCAGCAGCCAAGGGACAGGGGTAGGGGACACTGAAGCTTTCTTT. This translates into CASSQGTGVGDTEAFF. The chain carries TRBV4-3 and TRBJ1-1; TRBD1 agrees at 9 bases. This CDR3 is 16 amino acids long. V lost 1 base, J lost 3 bases, and 6 bases stayed unmatched. Germline CDR1 reads LGHNA; CDR2 reads YSLEER.

This rearrangement joins TRBV4-1 to TRBJ2-3; D not certain. Germline V gene sequence: CDR1 MGHRA, CDR2 YSYEKL. V was clipped by 0 bases and J by 2 bases, with 15 bases between them. This CDR3 region has 17 residues. The CDR3 DNA follows: TGCGCCAGCAGCCAAGAATCTGACCGGGTCCACACAGATACGCAGTATTTT. This codes for CASSQESDRVHTDTQYF.

The chain is built from TRBV5-4 and TRBJ1-2; 9 nucleotides match TRBD1. Germline lookup yields CDR1 SGHNT and CDR2 YYREEE (reference sequence). The CDR3 covers 16 residues. The ends lost 3 bases at V and 6 bases at J; junction bases unmatched: 12. CDR3 sequence: CASSSLWDRDRDGYTF. The CDR3 DNA follows: TGTGCCAGCAGCTCCCTGTGGGACAGGGACCGGGATGGCTACACCTTC.